This T cell receptor beta chain was found in a study of glioma-infiltrating T cells after dendritic cell vaccination. The germline V gene encodes CDR1 MGHRA and CDR2 YSYEKL. The CDR3 consists of 12 residues. The protocol was immunoSEQ multiplex PCR, while the TCRdb copy is restricted to in-frame clones and leaves out a portion. In the table there are just under 100,000 clones, 80% of which are singletons. This clone was recorded at least ten times. One junction end does not reproduce the germline sequence, and a read error may be involved. Specified time point: after dendritic cell vaccination, including at tumor progression/relapse.

This rearrangement joins TRBV4-1 to TRBJ1-1; D unclear. The TCR comes from a human donor with glioblastoma. The sample in question was blood, obtained after dendritic cell vaccination. The CDR3 DNA is TGCGCCAGCAGCCAATTAGGTTCCAGGCCTGACTTT. This sequence encodes CASSQLGSRPDF.